This T cell receptor beta chain was captured in a study of T cells in Graves' hyperthyroidism and ophthalmopathy (dated by TCRdb to between 2018 and 2021). Background on the whole study: Peripheral blood samples were taken at the time of initial diagnosis, prior to any treatment. After sampling, hyperthyroidism patients received methimazole starting at 30 mg daily, and ophthalmopathy patients received high-dose intravenous methylprednisolone. An independent validation cohort of fewer than 20 hyperthyroidism patients and some 15 patients who later progressed to ophthalmopathy tested prospective prediction of ophthalmopathy. In addition, the study compared T-cell repertoires in thyroid tissue and in blood from about six Graves' hyperthyroidism patients. For training and testing, the 100 or so patients in the discovery cohort were randomly divided in a 7:3 ratio. The paper describes TCR Vbeta CDR3 sequencing of about 140 peripheral blood samples, made up of roughly 40 ophthalmopathy patients, some 76 hyperthyroidism patients and 17 progressor patients. To identify distinguishing TCR V-J signatures, a discovery cohort of around 100 patients was used, comprising some 43 with Graves' ophthalmopathy and around 57 with stable Graves' hyperthyroidism. Study-wide conclusions, independent of this receptor: No statistical method was used to set the sample size in advance, and investigators knew the group allocation. A model built on a 13 V-J signature distinguished ophthalmopathy from stable hyperthyroidism, reaching roughly 88% sensitivity and about 81% specificity in cross-validation and 80%/75% in testing. In validation, the model predicted progression to ophthalmopathy with approximately 71% sensitivity and 72% to 85% specificity, a median of 6.5 months before onset. Most expanded thyroid clonotypes (frequency above 0.001) were also detected in blood, a finding suggesting that blood repertoires may reflect thyroid immune responses.

Amplification of TCR beta CDR3 regions was carried out from RNA transcripts. For the first round of RT-PCR on the TCR CDR3, the HTBI primer set was used together with the Qiagen OneStep RT-PCR kit. A second multiplex PCR round built the libraries, followed by size selection and purification. Sequencing of the libraries was done on an Illumina HiSeq2000 using paired-end 100 bp reads. Concerning the study's data processing: SOAPnuke was used to process the raw data, removing reads that contained adapters or uncalled bases, had a mean Phred below 15, or lacked an exact match to the constant primer or identifier. High-quality paired reads were merged with COPE v1.2.5, and unique nucleotide sequences were defined as clonotypes. MiTCR v1.1 was used to align clonotypes to the IMGT TRBV, TRBD and TRBJ reference segments. The analysis included only V-J combinations with a frequency above 0.0001, which together covered 98% to 99.2% of the repertoires. The TCS score was defined as the ratio of F50 (clonal expansion) to E x V (chaos), calculated using BLOSUM62-based TCRdist between CDR3 peptides within each V-J. Welch's t-statistics and random forest reduced 514 V-J features to roughly 13, which were used in a naive Bayes classifier (R e1071). TCRdb trimmed public reads at Q25 via fastp, called clones via MiXCR and kept in-frame beta chains. Rows with a matching CDR3 protein are joined into one entry that keeps the most common DNA and genes. For this entry, the V and J calls and clone size follow TCRdb and not the study's own pipeline. A total of some 650,000 distinct CDR3 sequences appear in this sample, approximately 16% of them only once. The ten largest make up around 3.5% of the sample.

Moderately to severely active disease, a Clinical Activity Score of at least 3, a NOSPECS grade of at least 4, and a duration under 3 months were present in ophthalmopathy patients. The study excluded patients with uncontrolled infections, other autoimmune diseases, pregnancy or lactation. Diagnoses were based on clinical symptoms, serum thyroxine and TRAb, thyroid ultrasound and orbital computed tomography. Ficoll-Paque density gradient centrifugation was used to isolate PBMCs from around 9.1 ml of fresh peripheral blood. Trizol reagent was used to extract total RNA, and RNA quality was then checked on an Agilent 2100 Bioanalyzer. Concerning this clonotype: This clone's antigen is unknown. Base qualities are not recorded, but no much larger clone differs from it by a single base.

Source material: blood. This clonotype originated in a woman aged 35 to 49 with Graves' ophthalmopathy.

The bases are TGTGCCAGCAGTCCAGCGGCCGGGACGAACACCGGGGAGCTGTTTTTT. Translated, this is CASSPAAGTNTGELFF. The chain is assembled from TRBV5-4 and TRBJ2-2; the D segment could be TRBD2, given 5 matching bases. The CDR3 has 16 amino acids, counting the end cysteine and phenylalanine. CDR3 DNA is the only sequence kept; it has 48 bases, read in frame from the first base. V and J lose 5 bases and 0 bases, and a span of 14 bases separates them. Per the germline V gene (reference sequence), SGHNT is the CDR1 and YYREEE is the CDR2.